This T cell receptor beta chain was observed in a study of identical twins. General study points: With beta out-of-frame sequences, excess sharing by twins was weaker.

From the 5' RACE reads, TCRdb called clonotypes with MiXCR, one entry per CDR3 protein. The sample contains roughly 350,000 distinct CDR3 sequences, 9% of which appear only once. This clonotype was seen many times. Its cognate antigen is unknown. Germline lookup yields CDR1 LGHDT and CDR2 YNNKEL (reference sequence). J was trimmed by 4 bases and V by 3 bases; bases with no gene match: 7. The CDR3 consists of 16 residues. The receptor's source is a woman aged 45 to 65 in good health. The chain joins TRBV3-1 to TRBJ2-3; 10 bases line up with TRBD1. The sample comprised naive T cells sorted from blood. This CDR3 reads CASSQVGQGVADTQYF. CDR3 in DNA: TGTGCCAGCAGCCAGGTTGGACAGGGGGTGGCAGATACGCAGTATTTT.